This T cell receptor (beta chain) comes out of a study of cytomegalovirus exposure and HLA in healthy donors. Study information: An analysis done earlier identified some 120 million unique TCR beta sequences from around 180 million T cells.

The CDR3 runs 14 residues. The germline V gene encodes CDR1 MDHEN and CDR2 SYDVKM. V dropped 8 bases and J dropped 2; count of bases not matched to a gene: 7. This clone has a single count. The PCR used 60 Vbeta and 13 Jbeta primers. TCRdb's table, derived via immunoSEQ multiplex PCR, lists solely in-frame clones and lacks some. Of over 90,000 clones listed, about 72% are singletons. V gene TRBV28 combines with J gene TRBJ1-1; 8 positions agree with TRBD1. The receptor comes from a woman in her fifties or sixties in good health and CMV-seropositive. Sequenced material: PBMCs. The DNA for the CDR3 is TGTGCCAGCTGCCCGGGACAGGTTAACACTGAAGCTTTCTTT. Translating gives CASCPGQVNTEAFF. Together with reference TRBV28 and TRBJ1-1, the CDR3 gives the full variable domain: DVKVTQSSRYLVKRTGEKVFLECVQDMDHENMFWYRQDPGLGLRLIYFSYDVKMKEKGDIPEGYSVSREKKERFSLILESASTNQTSMYLCASCPGQVNTEAFFGQGTRLTVV.